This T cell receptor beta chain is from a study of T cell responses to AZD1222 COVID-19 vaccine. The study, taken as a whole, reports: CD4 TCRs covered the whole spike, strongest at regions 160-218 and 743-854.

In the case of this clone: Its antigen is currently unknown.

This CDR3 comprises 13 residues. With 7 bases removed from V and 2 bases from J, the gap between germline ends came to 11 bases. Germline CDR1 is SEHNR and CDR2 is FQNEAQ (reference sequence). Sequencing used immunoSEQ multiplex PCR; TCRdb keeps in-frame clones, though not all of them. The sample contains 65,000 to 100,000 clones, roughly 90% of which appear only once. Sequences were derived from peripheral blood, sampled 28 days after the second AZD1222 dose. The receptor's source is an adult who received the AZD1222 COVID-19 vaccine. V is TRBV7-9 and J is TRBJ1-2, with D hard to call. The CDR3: CASTPSANYGYTF. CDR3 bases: TGTGCCAGCACCCCTTCGGCGAACTATGGCTACACCTTC. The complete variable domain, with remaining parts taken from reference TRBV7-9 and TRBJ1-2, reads DTGVSQNPRHKITKRGQNVTFRCDPISEHNRLYWYRQTLGQGPEFLTYFQNEAQLEKSRLLSDRFSAERPKGSFSTLEIQRTEQGDSAMYLCASTPSANYGYTFGSGTRLTVV.